Following are 20 T cell receptor beta chains from one sample sequenced in a study of T cell repertoires in cytomegalovirus infection. TCRdb passed the reads through MiXCR, listing each CDR3 protein once. The table records approximately 500,000 distinct CDR3 sequences, approximately 25% of them present only once. The specimen sequenced was PBMCs. The source of these receptors is a human donor in good health (CMV status not recorded). Some clones in this sample may be carry-over from other donors' samples.

The V call is TRBV12-5, the J call TRBJ2-1; TRBD2 aligns across 8 bases. CDR3 length: 13 residues. Germline CDR1 and CDR2: LGHNT and FRNRAP. V shed 9 bases and J 0 bases; nucleotides not matched to a gene: 1. The CDR3 DNA sequence: TGTGCTAGCGCGGGGGGCTCCTACAATGAGCAGTTCTTC. Translation gives CASAGGSYNEQFF.

This chain links TRBV7-3 with TRBJ2-3; tentatively, D is TRBD2 (6 bases). Germline V gene data show CDR1 as SGHTA and CDR2 as FQGTGA. V lost 7 bases, J lost 2 bases, and 22 bases lay in between. The CDR3 is 17 amino acids. CDR3 residues: CASIPLEGGKDTDTQYF. CDR3 in DNA: TGTGCCAGCATTCCCCTTGAAGGCGGGAAGGACACAGATACGCAGTATTTT.

This clonotype was recorded only once. This sequence joins TRBV12-3 or TRBV12-4 and TRBJ2-3, with a weak D call TRBD2 (6 bases). V was cut by 6 bases and J by 2 bases, with 21 bases left in between. The CDR3 totals 17 residues. CDR3 bases: TGTGCCAGCAGCCCCGGACTATCGGGAGAGAACACAGATACGCAGTATTTT. This codes for CASSPGLSGENTDTQYF.

The chain couples TRBV7-4 to TRBJ1-2; 8 nucleotides line up with TRBD1. CDR3 length: 16 residues. The germline gives CDR1 SGHVT, CDR2 SQSDAQ. V shed 1 base, J shed 1 base, and the junction held 5 bases outside the gene matches. The chain's CDR3 is CASSLEKGQGNYGYTF. The DNA for the CDR3 is TGTGCCAGCAGCTTAGAAAAAGGACAGGGTAACTATGGCTACACCTTC.

This clonotype was detected a few times. The chain carries TRBV28 and TRBJ2-3; D is unclear. Trimming pared 2 bases from V and 2 bases from J, leaving 11 bases between. Germline V gene sequence: CDR1 MDHEN, CDR2 SYDVKM. The CDR3 spans 15 residues. CDR3 nucleotides: TGTGCCAGCAGTTTAGTGCACAGTCTCACAGATACGCAGTATTTT. This codes for CASSLVHSLTDTQYF.

This clonotype appeared a few times. The rearrangement uses TRBV5-1 and TRBJ2-2; 9 positions match TRBD2. The CDR3 spans 15 residues. Trimming cost V 7 bases and J 1 base; bases outside gene matches: 5. CDR1 and CDR2 from the germline V gene are SGHRS and YFSETQ. The CDR3 DNA is TGCGCCAGCCGAATAGCGGGAGAGAACACCGGGGAGCTGTTTTTT. Protein product: CASRIAGENTGELFF.

This clonotype was counted a few times. V is TRBV11-2 and J is TRBJ2-3; 7 bases are a match to TRBD1. CDR3 length: 15 amino acids. Germline lookup yields CDR1 SGHAT and CDR2 FQNNGV. The junction had 5 bases not matched to a gene; V was cut back by 5 bases and J by 0 bases. This CDR3 reads CASSPGQLSTDTQYF. The DNA for the CDR3 is TGTGCCAGCAGCCCGGGACAGCTAAGCACAGATACGCAGTATTTT.

This rearrangement joins TRBV24-1 to TRBJ2-1, with 13 positions matching TRBD2. CDR3 size: 14 residues. After removal of 9 bases from V and 2 bases from J, the junction contained 0 bases not matched to a gene. The germline gives CDR1 KGHDR, CDR2 SFDVKD. This CDR3 is CATGTSGTYNEQFF. CDR3 nucleotide sequence: TGTGCCACCGGGACTAGCGGGACCTACAATGAGCAGTTCTTC.

The chain carries TRBV3-1 and TRBJ2-2; D is undetermined. Looked up from germline, CDR1 is LGHDT and CDR2 is YNNKEL (reference sequence). Trimming pared 3 bases from V and 0 bases from J, leaving 11 bases between. The CDR3 runs to 16 residues. CDR3 coding DNA: TGTGCCAGCAGCCATTCTCGTGGATCGAACACCGGGGAGCTGTTTTTT. Residues: CASSHSRGSNTGELFF.

The table lists this clonotype with a few counts. This rearrangement joins TRBV7-9 to TRBJ2-3; 8 nucleotides line up with TRBD2. V trimming: 8 bases; J trimming: 1 base; junction bases outside the gene matches: 11. Germline CDR1 SEHNR, CDR2 FQNEAQ (reference sequence). This CDR3 comprises 16 residues. The CDR3 region has the DNA TGTGCCAGCGCAATGGTAGCGGGATTAGGCACAGATACGCAGTATTTT. Translation: CASAMVAGLGTDTQYF.

This clonotype has just one count. The chain has TRBV2 and TRBJ2-1, with D perhaps matching TRBD2 (5 bases). The germline V gene has CDR1 SNHLY and CDR2 FYNNEI. Trimming pared 6 bases from V and 10 bases from J, leaving 13 bases between. The CDR3 extends over 12 amino acids. CDR3 coding DNA: TGTGCCAGCAGGGGAGACGGTGGGGAGCAGTTCTTC. This gives the protein CASRGDGGEQFF.

This clonotype turned up a few times. The genes are TRBV27 and TRBJ2-1; D is perhaps TRBD1 or TRBD2 (6 bases each). The CDR3 is 12 residues long. V lost 6 bases, J lost 15 bases, and 18 bases lay in between. From germline, CDR1 is MNHEY and CDR2 SMNVEV (reference sequence). This CDR3 reads CASSPSWGARFF. The CDR3 region has the DNA TGTGCCAGCAGCCCTTCGTGGGGGGCGAGGTTCTTC.

This clonotype was recorded a few times. The chain is built from TRBV6-2 or TRBV6-3 and TRBJ2-7; D is unclear. Germline V gives CDR1 MNHEY, CDR2 SVGEGT. CDR3 length: 16 amino acids. V lost 0 bases and J lost 6, with 18 bases in between. The CDR3 nucleotides read TGTGCCAGCAGTTACTCGCCGTGGGTTCTGGAGACCGAGCAGTACGTC. Its protein product is CASSYSPWVLETEQYV.

This clonotype was seen more than once but under ten times. CDR3 region: CASSQEPVLGREQYF. The CDR3 DNA follows: TGCGCCAGCAGCCAAGAACCCGTCCTGGGGCGCGAGCAGTACTTC. The rearrangement links TRBV4-3 to TRBJ2-7; tentative D call: TRBD1 (5 bases). Germline loops: CDR1 LGHNA, CDR2 YSLEER. With 0 bases removed from V and 6 bases from J, the gap between germline ends came to 15 bases. The length of the CDR3 is 15 residues.

The chain joins TRBV2 to TRBJ1-6, with no clear D. Trimming pared 3 bases from V and 9 bases from J, leaving 3 bases between. The germline V gene has CDR1 SNHLY and CDR2 FYNNEI. The CDR3 extends over 11 amino acids. DNA for the CDR3: TGTGCCAGCAGTGATAGTTCACCCCTCCACTTT. As protein: CASSDSSPLHF.

This clonotype was counted a few times. The V gene is TRBV6-5, the J gene TRBJ2-7; D is possibly TRBD2 (6 bases). The CDR3 spans 14 residues. From germline, CDR1 is MNHEY and CDR2 SVGAGI. Trimming removed 0 bases at V and 1 base at J, with 7 bases between. CDR3 region: CASSYSEGSYEQYF. In nucleotides, the CDR3 is TGTGCCAGCAGTTACTCGGAGGGGTCCTACGAGCAGTACTTC.

The sample holds a few counts of this clonotype. The genes are TRBV12-3 or TRBV12-4 and TRBJ2-3; 7 bases line up with TRBD2. This CDR3 contains 13 residues. Germline trimming cut 3 bases from V and 8 bases from J; bases unmatched to any gene: 5. CDR3 in amino acids: CASSFPIAGTQYF. The CDR3 region has the DNA TGTGCCAGCAGTTTCCCCATAGCGGGTACGCAGTATTTT.

This clonotype was seen many times. The chain joins TRBV7-3 to TRBJ1-2, with 10 bases lining up with TRBD1. J gave up 4 bases and V 2 bases, and 7 bases lay outside the gene matches. The CDR3 totals 16 residues. Germline assignment: CDR1 SGHTA and CDR2 FQGTGA. The CDR3 DNA follows: TGTGCCAGCAGCTTATACCCAGGACAGGGGGGCTATGGCTACACCTTC. It yields the protein CASSLYPGQGGYGYTF.

The V and J genes are TRBV20-1 and TRBJ2-7; D unresolved. Germline V gene data show CDR1 as DFQATT and CDR2 as SNEGSKA (reference sequence). Trimming stripped 0 bases from V and 2 bases from J, with 8 bases between. This CDR3 comprises 13 residues. The DNA for the CDR3 is TGCAGTGCTAGAGATTACTCAACCTACGAGCAGTACTTC. The encoded protein is CSARDYSTYEQYF.

This clonotype was counted between two and nine times. J is TRBJ2-2 and V is TRBV7-2; a weak D match, TRBD2 (5 bases). CDR1 and CDR2 (germline): SGHTA, FQGNSA. V gave up 6 bases and J gave up 4 bases, with 18 bases separating them. CDR3 length: 16 amino acids. This CDR3 reads CASRPAATRATGELFF. As DNA, the CDR3 is TGTGCCAGCAGGCCCGCGGCCACTAGAGCCACCGGGGAGCTGTTTTTT.